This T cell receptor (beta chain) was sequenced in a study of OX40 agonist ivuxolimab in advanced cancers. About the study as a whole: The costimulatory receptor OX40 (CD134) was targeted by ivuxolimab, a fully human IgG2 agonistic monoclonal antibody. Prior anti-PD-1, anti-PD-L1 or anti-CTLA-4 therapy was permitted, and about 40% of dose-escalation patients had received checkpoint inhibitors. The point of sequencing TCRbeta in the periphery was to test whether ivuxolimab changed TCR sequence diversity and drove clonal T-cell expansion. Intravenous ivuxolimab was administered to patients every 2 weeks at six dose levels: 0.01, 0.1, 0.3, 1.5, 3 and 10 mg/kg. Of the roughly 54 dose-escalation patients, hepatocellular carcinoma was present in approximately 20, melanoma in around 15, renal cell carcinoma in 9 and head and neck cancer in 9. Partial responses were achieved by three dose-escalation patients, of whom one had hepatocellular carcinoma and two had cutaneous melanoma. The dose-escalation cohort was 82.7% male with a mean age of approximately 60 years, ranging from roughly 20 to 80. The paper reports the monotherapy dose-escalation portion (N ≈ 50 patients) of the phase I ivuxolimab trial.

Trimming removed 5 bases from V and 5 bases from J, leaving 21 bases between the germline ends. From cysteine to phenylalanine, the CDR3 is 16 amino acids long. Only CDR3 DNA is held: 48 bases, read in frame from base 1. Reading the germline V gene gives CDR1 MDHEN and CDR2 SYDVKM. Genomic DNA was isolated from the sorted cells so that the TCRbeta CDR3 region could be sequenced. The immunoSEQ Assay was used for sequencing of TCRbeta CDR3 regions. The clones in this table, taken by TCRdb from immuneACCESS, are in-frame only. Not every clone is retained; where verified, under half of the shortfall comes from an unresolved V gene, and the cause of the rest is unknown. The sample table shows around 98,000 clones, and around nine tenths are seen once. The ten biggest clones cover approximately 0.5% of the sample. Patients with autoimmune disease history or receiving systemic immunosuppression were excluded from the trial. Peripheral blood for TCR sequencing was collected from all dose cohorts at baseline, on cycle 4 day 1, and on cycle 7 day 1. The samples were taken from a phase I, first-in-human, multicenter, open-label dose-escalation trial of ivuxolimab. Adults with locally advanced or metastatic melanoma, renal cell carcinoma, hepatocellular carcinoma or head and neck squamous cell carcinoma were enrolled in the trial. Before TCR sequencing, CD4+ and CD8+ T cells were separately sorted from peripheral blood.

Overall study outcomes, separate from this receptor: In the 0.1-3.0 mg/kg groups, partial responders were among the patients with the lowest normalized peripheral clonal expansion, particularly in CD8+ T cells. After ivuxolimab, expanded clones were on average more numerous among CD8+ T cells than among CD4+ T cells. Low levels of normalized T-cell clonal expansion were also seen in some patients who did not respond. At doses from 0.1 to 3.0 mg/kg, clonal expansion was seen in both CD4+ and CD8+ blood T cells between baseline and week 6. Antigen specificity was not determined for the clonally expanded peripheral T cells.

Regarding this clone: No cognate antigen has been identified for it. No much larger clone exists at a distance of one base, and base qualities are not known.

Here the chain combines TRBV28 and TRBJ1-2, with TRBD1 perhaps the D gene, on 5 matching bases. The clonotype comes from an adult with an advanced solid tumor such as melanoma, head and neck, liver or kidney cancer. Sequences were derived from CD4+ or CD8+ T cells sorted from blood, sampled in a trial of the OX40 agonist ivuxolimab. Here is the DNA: TGTGCCAGCAGTCTCCCCCCCGGGCAGGGTTGGTATGGCTACACCTTC. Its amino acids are CASSLPPGQGWYGYTF.